Listed here are 17 T cell receptor beta chains from one sample, sequenced in a study of blood T cell repertoires in COVID-19. Profiled with immunoSEQ multiplex PCR; TCRdb holds only in-frame clones, not every one. The table lists 310,000 or so clones, around nine tenths of them singletons. Material for sequencing was peripheral blood. Receptor source: a woman in her 50s with active or convalescent COVID-19.

This clone came up once. This chain uses TRBV9 with TRBJ2-3; D possibly corresponds to TRBD1 (6 bases). Germline CDR1 is SGDLS and CDR2 is YYNGEE. V dropped 4 bases and J dropped 9 bases, with 18 bases sitting between them. The CDR3 runs to 14 residues. This CDR3 reads CASSPNPRGETQYF. CDR3 DNA sequence: TGTGCCAGCAGCCCTAATCCCAGGGGCGAGACGCAGTATTTT.

V is TRBV7-9 and J is TRBJ1-2; 8 nucleotides line up with TRBD1. V gave up 1 base and J gave up 4 bases; unmatched junction bases: 5. Germline V gene lookup returns CDR1 SEHNR and CDR2 FQNEAQ (reference sequence). The CDR3 spans 15 residues. CDR3 nucleotide sequence: TGTGCCAGCAGCTTAGGGGACAGGTCTACCTATGGCTACACCTTC. Translated, it gives CASSLGDRSTYGYTF.

The chain uses TRBV30 and TRBJ2-5; D gene uncertain. The length of the CDR3 is 11 residues. Trimming removed 7 bases from V and 1 base from J, with 7 bases in between. Germline-derived CDR1 and CDR2 are GTSNPN and SVGIG (reference sequence). The CDR3 DNA follows: TGTGCCTCCGCGGCCCAAGAGACCCAGTACTTC. It is translated as CASAAQETQYF.

In this sample, this clone turned up a few times. The chain joins TRBV7-8 to TRBJ2-1; 7 positions match TRBD1. CDR3 length equals 15 residues. The ends lost 4 bases at V and 6 bases at J; junction bases unmatched: 9. Germline V CDR1 and CDR2: SGHVS, FQNEAQ. Here the CDR3 DNA reads TGTGCCAGCAGCTACAACAGGGGAAGGGCCAATGAGCAGTTCTTC. This translates into CASSYNRGRANEQFF.

The rearrangement joins TRBV5-5 to TRBJ2-7; possibly TRBD2 for D (6 bases). V lost 1 base to trimming and J lost 4 bases, with 18 bases between them. Germline values: CDR1 SGHKS, CDR2 YYEKEE (reference sequence). The CDR3 runs to 16 residues. Here the CDR3 DNA reads TGTGCCAGCAGCTTGCGGTTGTCTAGCGTGTCGTACGAGCAGTACTTC. Its translation is CASSLRLSSVSYEQYF. Supplemented by reference TRBV5-5 and TRBJ2-7, the full variable domain reads DAGVTQSPTHLIKTRGQQVTLRCSPISGHKSVSWYQQVLGQGPQFIFQYYEKEERGRGNFPDRFSARQFPNYSSELNVNALLLGDSALYLCASSLRLSSVSYEQYFGPGTRLTVT.

The genes are TRBV12-3 or TRBV12-4 and TRBJ2-2, with D perhaps TRBD1 (6 bases). V was clipped by 6 bases and J by 4 bases, with 6 bases between them. The length of the CDR3 is 12 residues. The CDR3: CASRTGTGELFF. The CDR3 nucleotides are TGTGCCAGCAGGACAGGCACCGGGGAGCTGTTTTTT.

In this sample, this clone turned up once. This rearrangement joins TRBV19 to TRBJ1-2; D is unclear. The CDR3 length is 14 residues. V was pared by 4 bases and J by 0 bases, with 9 bases between. CDR1 LNHDA and CDR2 SQIVND come from the germline V gene (reference sequence). CDR3 loop: CASSTYGTNYGYTF. CDR3 bases: TGTGCCAGTAGTACCTACGGGACTAACTATGGCTACACCTTC.

The rearrangement uses TRBV11-1 and TRBJ2-5, with 7 positions matching TRBD2. CDR1 and CDR2 (germline): SGHAT, FQDESV (reference sequence). The CDR3 consists of 14 residues. With 0 bases clipped from V and 4 bases from J, the junction kept 2 bases outside the gene matches. CDR3 amino acids: CASSLAGGGETQYF. Here the CDR3 DNA reads TGTGCCAGCAGCTTAGCTGGCGGGGGAGAGACCCAGTACTTC.

This clone is a singleton in its sample. The genes are TRBV19 and TRBJ1-5, with D maybe TRBD1 (6 bases). The length of the CDR3 is 16 residues. From germline, CDR1 is LNHDA and CDR2 SQIVND (reference sequence). The V and J ends lost 1 base and 5 bases respectively, with 15 bases between them. DNA for the CDR3: TGTGCCAGTAGTATAGGTTTGGGGGCGAGGTATCAGCCCCAGCATTTT. Amino acids: CASSIGLGARYQPQHF.

This clone was counted only a few times. CDR3 protein: CASTSYTENSPLHF. CDR3 nucleotides: TGTGCCAGCACCTCGTACACGGAGAATTCACCCCTCCACTTT. The rearrangement uses TRBV27 and TRBJ1-6; D is unclear. The V gene's germline CDR1 is MNHEY and CDR2 SMNVEV (reference sequence). CDR3 length: 14 amino acids. Trimming took off 7 bases at V and 7 bases at J, with 14 bases between the two ends.

The rearrangement uses TRBV25-1 and TRBJ1-5; 8 bases are a match to TRBD1. CDR3 size: 16 residues. J was trimmed by 4 bases and V by 1 base; bases with no gene match: 6. CDR1 MGHDK and CDR2 SYGVNS come from the germline V gene. This CDR3 is CASSEFETGDNQPQHF. The CDR3 DNA sequence: TGTGCCAGCAGTGAATTTGAGACAGGGGATAATCAGCCCCAGCATTTT.

The chain couples TRBV12-3 or TRBV12-4 to TRBJ2-1; D is undetermined. The V gene lost 1 base and the J gene lost 9 bases, with 10 bases spanning the gap. This CDR3 has 13 residues. CDR3 loop: CASSLDGFGEQFF. CDR3 coding DNA: TGTGCCAGCAGTTTAGACGGTTTTGGTGAGCAGTTCTTC.

Here the CDR3 DNA reads TGTGCCAGCTCACCAGAGATGAACACTGAAGCTTTCTTT. Protein sequence: CASSPEMNTEAFF. This sequence joins TRBV18 and TRBJ1-1; no reliable D call. The V and J ends lost 2 bases and 0 bases respectively, with 4 bases between them. CDR1 and CDR2 (germline): KGHSH, LQKENI. This CDR3 spans 13 amino acids.

The V and J genes are TRBV15 and TRBJ2-1; 8 bases fit TRBD2. CDR3 length: 16 residues. CDR1 and CDR2 (germline): LNHNV, YYDKDF (reference sequence). Trimming at V came to 3 bases and at J to 6 bases, leaving 10 bases not matched to a gene. Here the CDR3 DNA reads TGTGCCACCAGCAGCCAAAGCGGGGGCCTAGCCAATGAGCAGTTCTTC. Translating gives CATSSQSGGLANEQFF.

The J gene is TRBJ2-7, the V gene TRBV27; tentative D call: TRBD2 (7 bases). The CDR3 has 13 residues. V was clipped by 8 bases and J by 3 bases, with 14 bases between them. Germline V gene sequence: CDR1 MNHEY, CDR2 SMNVEV (reference sequence). This CDR3 is CASAGAGLYEQYF. Written as DNA, the CDR3 is TGTGCCAGCGCGGGGGCAGGGCTCTACGAGCAGTACTTC.

The chain links TRBV2 to TRBJ2-2, with a possible D match to TRBD2 (5 bases). V was shortened by 6 bases and J by 3 bases, with 14 bases between the two germline ends. Germline CDR1 and CDR2: SNHLY and FYNNEI. The CDR3 runs to 15 residues. The CDR3 reads CASSAGGRHTGELFF. The CDR3, as DNA: TGTGCCAGCAGCGCGGGCGGCAGACACACCGGGGAGCTGTTTTTT. Based on the CDR3 plus reference TRBV2 and TRBJ2-2, the full variable domain is EPEVTQTPSHQVTQMGQEVILRCVPISNHLYFYWYRQILGQKVEFLVSFYNNEISEKSEIFDDQFSVERPDGSNFTLKIRSTKLEDSAMYFCASSAGGRHTGELFFGEGSRLTVL.

The chain uses TRBV7-9 and TRBJ2-1; the D gene is possibly TRBD2 (6 bases). CDR3 length: 12 amino acids. Germline V gene sequence: CDR1 SEHNR, CDR2 FQNEAQ (reference sequence). V lost 11 bases and J lost 10, with 18 bases in between. CDR3: CAVPRVTREQFF. The CDR3 bases are TGTGCCGTTCCTCGGGTGACTAGGGAGCAGTTCTTC.